Following are 25 T cell receptor beta chains from one sample sequenced in a study of T cells in Graves' hyperthyroidism and ophthalmopathy (dated by TCRdb to about 2019). Libraries were built with multiplex PCR. The sequencer was an Illumina HiSeq 2000. Amplification of TCR beta CDR3 regions was carried out from RNA transcripts. The first round of RT-PCR for the TCR CDR3 was performed with the HTBI primer set and the Qiagen OneStep RT-PCR kit. In-frame beta chains were kept once TCRdb had trimmed the public reads at Q25 with fastp and called clones with MiXCR. A single entry per CDR3 protein holds the most common genes and DNA from its merged rows. The sample table contains around 600,000 distinct CDR3 sequences; only one count was recorded for 13% to 15% of them. Around an eighth of the sample lies in the top ten. The specimen sequenced was blood. The receptors shown here come from a woman aged 45-65 years with Graves' ophthalmopathy.

The sample holds many counts of this clonotype. The V call is TRBV19, the J call TRBJ1-2; D may be TRBD1 (5 bases). The CDR3 is made up of 16 amino acids. With 5 bases removed from V and 1 base from J, the gap between germline ends came to 17 bases. The germline CDR1 and CDR2 sequences are LNHDA and SQIVND (reference sequence). CDR3 DNA: TGTGCCAGTAGTTACCTGCCGGGACCGGATAACTATGGCTACACCTTC. Translation gives CASSYLPGPDNYGYTF.

To note about this clonotype: Being one base from a much bigger clone, this may be a read error. The chain combines TRBV11-2 with TRBJ2-1; D might be TRBD1 or TRBD2, each matching 6 bases. The DNA end is a closer match to TRBJ2-7, so the J assignment may be wrong. CDR3 length equals 14 residues. From germline, CDR1 is SGHAT and CDR2 FQNNGV. The CDR3 sequence: CASSSGPGATEQYF. The CDR3 nucleotides are TGTGCCAGCAGCTCGGGCCCGGGGGCCACTGAGCAGTACTTC.

This clonotype was counted ten times or more. The CDR3 bases are TGTGCCAGCAGCTCCCGGGGGAGACCCTACGAGCAGTACTTC. It is translated as CASSSRGRPYEQYF. The chain carries TRBV13 and TRBJ2-7, with D perhaps TRBD2 (6 bases). The germline CDR1 and CDR2 sequences are PRHDT and FYEKMQ (reference sequence). Deletions cut 4 bases from V and 2 bases from J, with 12 bases between. This CDR3 contains 14 residues.

This clonotype was observed many times. The rearrangement links TRBV3-1 to TRBJ2-1; 12 bases agree with TRBD2. After removal of 5 bases from V and 7 bases from J, the junction contained 12 bases not matched to a gene. The CDR3 loop spans 17 amino acids. In germline, CDR1 is LGHDT, CDR2 YNNKEL (reference sequence). The CDR3 loop reads CASSVARLAGVVNEQFF. Here the CDR3 DNA reads TGTGCCAGCAGCGTAGCTCGACTAGCGGGAGTAGTTAATGAGCAGTTCTTC.

At least ten counts were recorded for this clonotype. The V and J genes are TRBV28 and TRBJ1-5; TRBD1 agrees at 7 bases. V trimming: 6 bases; J trimming: 1 base; junction bases outside the gene matches: 6. Germline values: CDR1 MDHEN, CDR2 SYDVKM. The length of the CDR3 is 15 residues. CDR3 nucleotides: TGTGCCAGCAGGCCGACAGGGATAAGCAATCAGCCCCAGCATTTT. The encoded protein is CASRPTGISNQPQHF.

This clonotype was observed at least ten times. The CDR3 region is CSASPPGPYEQYF. The CDR3, as DNA: TGCAGTGCTAGTCCTCCGGGCCCCTACGAGCAGTACTTC. The gene calls are TRBV20-1 and TRBJ2-7; unclear D gene. V was clipped by 3 bases and J by 2 bases, with 11 bases between them. Per the germline V gene, CDR1 is DFQATT and CDR2 is SNEGSKA (reference sequence). This CDR3 region has 13 residues.

This clonotype occurred many times. This chain uses TRBV7-3 with TRBJ2-3; 12 bases fit TRBD2. Germline V gives CDR1 SGHTA, CDR2 FQGTGA. The CDR3 spans 18 residues. V shed 1 base and J 5 bases; nucleotides not matched to a gene: 10. CDR3 in amino acids: CASSLKPRLAGEGDTQYF. The CDR3 nucleotides are TGTGCCAGCAGCTTAAAACCCCGACTAGCGGGAGAAGGAGATACGCAGTATTTT.

This clonotype has a count of ten or more. The genes are TRBV28 and TRBJ1-1, with D maybe TRBD1 (5 bases). CDR1 is MDHEN, CDR2 SYDVKM, per germline. The CDR3 contains 17 residues. V shed 1 base and J shed 2 bases, with 17 bases lying between them. DNA of the CDR3: TGTGCCAGCAGTTTATTTGCGGGGGTCAACACAAACACTGAAGCTTTCTTT. This encodes CASSLFAGVNTNTEAFF.

This clonotype was observed at least ten times. The chain employs TRBV29-1 and TRBJ1-1; D is unclear. The length of the CDR3 is 14 residues. Trimming took 5 bases from V and 1 from J, leaving 14 bases between them. Germline CDR1 SQVTM, CDR2 ANQGSEA. The CDR3 sequence is CSVLHGRPNTEAFF. In DNA form, the CDR3 reads TGCAGCGTTCTCCACGGACGACCGAACACTGAAGCTTTCTTT.

This clonotype was picked up a small number of times. The chain recombines TRBV7-9 with TRBJ1-3; maybe TRBD1 (5 bases). V lost 5 bases, J lost 2 bases, and 13 bases lay in between. CDR3 length: 15 residues. In germline, CDR1 is SEHNR, CDR2 FQNEAQ (reference sequence). CDR3 DNA: TGTGCCAGCAGCCACGGGGCAGCCACTGGAAACACCATATATTTT. Translated: CASSHGAATGNTIYF.

V gene TRBV18 combines with J gene TRBJ1-5, with D uncertain. V dropped 4 bases and J dropped 3 bases, with 16 bases sitting between them. Looked up from germline, CDR1 is KGHSH and CDR2 is LQKENI. This CDR3 has 16 amino acids. The CDR3 reads CASSLSPRTNNQPQHF. CDR3 DNA sequence: TGTGCCAGCTCACTATCCCCCAGGACGAACAATCAGCCCCAGCATTTT. Variable domain in full (rest from reference TRBV18 and TRBJ1-5): NAGVMQNPRHLVRRRGQEARLRCSPMKGHSHVYWYRQLPEEGLKFMVYLQKENIIDESGMPKERFSAEFPKEGPSILRIQQVVRGDSAAYFCASSLSPRTNNQPQHFGDGTRLSIL.

This clonotype was seen many times. The V and J genes are TRBV12-3 or TRBV12-4 and TRBJ1-1; no clear D gene. The ends were cut back, 3 bases at V and 3 bases at J, with 5 bases in the middle. The CDR3 has 12 residues. The CDR3 bases are TGTGCCAGCAGTTTCGTGCACACTGAAGCTTTCTTT. This gives the protein CASSFVHTEAFF.

This clonotype was seen ten or more times. The V gene is TRBV7-8, the J gene TRBJ2-7, with D possibly matching TRBD2 (6 bases). The V end lost 1 base, the J end lost 2 bases, and 15 bases lay between the germline ends. The CDR3 spans 16 residues. The germline CDR1 and CDR2 sequences are SGHVS and FQNEAQ. CDR3 amino acids: CASSLDSWEDPYEQYF. DNA for the CDR3: TGTGCCAGCAGCTTAGATTCGTGGGAGGACCCCTACGAGCAGTACTTC.

Concerning this clonotype: A read error may explain this, as a much larger clone is one base away. CDR3 in amino acids: CASSVQTGGIRDTEAFF. Written as DNA, the CDR3 is TGCGCCAGCAGCGTACAGACAGGGGGGATAAGGGACACTGAAGCTTTCTTT. This chain links TRBV5-1 with TRBJ1-1; 9 nucleotides match TRBD1. The CDR3 loop spans 17 amino acids. Trimming removed 4 bases from V and 3 bases from J; junction bases left unmatched: 13. The germline CDR1 and CDR2 sequences are SGHRS and YFSETQ.

Only a few counts were recorded for this clonotype. The V and J genes are TRBV9 and TRBJ2-5, with TRBD2 matching over 13 bases. Trimming took 0 bases from V and 0 from J; bases not matched to a gene: 11. In germline, CDR1 is SGDLS, CDR2 YYNGEE. The CDR3 has 20 amino acids. CDR3 residues: CASSVARPGTSGINQETQYF. CDR3 nucleotides: TGTGCCAGCAGCGTAGCCCGTCCCGGGACTAGCGGGATTAACCAAGAGACCCAGTACTTC.

This clonotype was detected ten times or more. The chain uses TRBV7-2 and TRBJ1-1; TRBD1 is a possible D gene (5 bases). V lost 1 base to trimming and J lost 1 base, with 13 bases between them. This CDR3 contains 16 residues. In germline, CDR1 is SGHTA, CDR2 FQGNSA. CDR3 sequence: CASSLVVFGANTEAFF. CDR3 in DNA: TGTGCCAGCAGCTTAGTTGTATTTGGGGCGAACACTGAAGCTTTCTTT.

This chain joins TRBV28 and TRBJ1-3; weak D call: TRBD1 (6 bases). Trimming took off 5 bases at V and 8 bases at J, with 16 bases between the two ends. Germline-derived CDR1 and CDR2 are MDHEN and SYDVKM. The CDR3 extends over 14 amino acids. The CDR3 DNA reads TGTGCCAGCAGTGTCGGACAGCTTCGGGACACCATATATTTT. Its protein product is CASSVGQLRDTIYF.

The V and J genes are TRBV11-3 and TRBJ2-2; TRBD1 is a possible D gene (6 bases). This CDR3 is 14 amino acids long. V was clipped by 4 bases and J by 7 bases, with 13 bases between them. Per germline, CDR1 SGHNT and CDR2 YENEEA. CDR3 sequence: CASSSHGRGGELFF. The DNA for the CDR3 is TGTGCCAGCAGCTCCCATGGCAGGGGCGGGGAGCTGTTTTTT.

The V and J genes are TRBV5-1 and TRBJ2-1; 15 bases fit TRBD2. V gave up 3 bases and J gave up 6 bases; unmatched junction bases: 7. Germline V gene sequence: CDR1 SGHRS, CDR2 YFSETQ. The CDR3 consists of 17 residues. The CDR3 is CASSYGLAGGPSNEQFF. Here the CDR3 DNA reads TGCGCCAGCAGCTACGGACTAGCGGGAGGGCCCAGCAATGAGCAGTTCTTC.

The table lists this clonotype with a few counts. The V and J genes are TRBV2 and TRBJ2-1; 8 nucleotides line up with TRBD2. The germline gives CDR1 SNHLY, CDR2 FYNNEI. The CDR3 is 17 residues long. Trimming at V came to 6 bases and at J to 5 bases, leaving 15 bases not matched to a gene. Here the CDR3 reads CASSLRGSGSKNNEQFF. CDR3 sequence (DNA): TGTGCCAGCAGCCTTAGAGGGAGCGGGAGTAAGAACAATGAGCAGTTCTTC.

This clonotype came up many times. V is TRBV7-9 and J is TRBJ2-7; D is ambiguous. The CDR3 consists of 15 residues. V was pared by 7 bases and J by 7 bases, with 23 bases between. CDR1 and CDR2 (germline): SEHNR, FQNEAQ (reference sequence). The CDR3 spells CASNSGGPGFGEQYF. CDR3 in DNA: TGTGCCAGCAACTCAGGCGGCCCCGGGTTTGGGGAGCAGTACTTC.

The chain combines TRBV7-2 with TRBJ1-4; D unclear. Germline CDR1 and CDR2: SGHTA and FQGNSA. Trimming took off 1 base at V and 3 bases at J, with 12 bases between the two ends. CDR3 length: 16 residues. The CDR3 is CASSLDVGSSNEKLFF. CDR3 sequence (DNA): TGTGCCAGCAGCTTAGATGTGGGCAGCTCTAATGAAAAACTGTTTTTT.

This clonotype was seen ten or more times. The rearrangement links TRBV20-1 to TRBJ2-7; TRBD2 agrees at 10 bases. The junction had 1 base not matched to a gene; V was cut back by 2 bases and J by 0 bases. The V gene's germline CDR1 is DFQATT and CDR2 SNEGSKA (reference sequence). The CDR3 has 14 amino acids. The CDR3 region is CSARLAGASYEQYF. CDR3 nucleotide sequence: TGCAGTGCTAGACTAGCGGGAGCCTCCTACGAGCAGTACTTC.

The sample holds one count of this clonotype. V gene TRBV7-9 combines with J gene TRBJ2-7; D gene unclear. Per the germline V gene, CDR1 is SEHNR and CDR2 is FQNEAQ (reference sequence). The CDR3 sequence is 14 residues long. V gave up 1 base and J gave up 2 bases, with 9 bases separating them. The CDR3 region is CASSLESVAYEQYF. The DNA of the CDR3 is TGTGCCAGCAGCTTAGAGTCCGTAGCCTACGAGCAGTACTTC.

Ten or more counts support this clonotype. This chain connects TRBV2 to TRBJ1-1; tentative D call: TRBD1 (5 bases). Germline-derived CDR1 and CDR2 are SNHLY and FYNNEI. This CDR3 is 14 amino acids long. Between the trimmed V and J ends, which lost 8 bases and 4 bases, there was a span of 17 bases. The CDR3 nucleotides read TGTGCCAGCCCCCTACGGGGGTCCCCCACTGAAGCTTTCTTT. Translated: CASPLRGSPTEAFF.